A single sample gave rise to the 27 T cell receptor beta chains below, sequenced in a study of spatial heterogeneity in lung cancer. TCRdb recomputed calls from the 5' RACE reads with MiXCR, one row per CDR3 protein. The table lists more than 80,000 distinct CDR3 sequences, 12% of them singletons. Time point given: sample taken at primary tumor resection. Tumor, nontumor lung or frozen PBMC supplied whole RNA, sequenced without sorting. The sample was PBMCs, taken at surgery. All receptors derive from a male donor with early-stage non-small cell lung cancer.

In its sample, this clonotype was seen a few times. V gene TRBV28 combines with J gene TRBJ2-1, with D uncertain. Germline V lookup: CDR1 MDHEN, CDR2 SYDVKM. The CDR3 is made up of 13 amino acids. The V and J ends lost 2 bases and 4 bases respectively, with 6 bases between them. The CDR3 DNA is TGTGCCAGCAGTTTAGTGAGGTACAATGAGCAGTTCTTC. This translates into CASSLVRYNEQFF.

This clonotype was recorded at least ten times. J is TRBJ2-5 and V is TRBV29-1; no firm D call. V gave up 1 base and J gave up 5 bases, with 11 bases separating them. Germline CDR1 SQVTM, CDR2 ANQGSEA. The CDR3 is 13 residues long. The CDR3 coding sequence is TGCAGCGTTGAAGCGTCCCGGGCTGAGACCCAGTACTTC. It encodes CSVEASRAETQYF.

This clonotype was observed a few times. The chain has TRBV20-1 and TRBJ2-7; D gene uncertain. Trimming left V 7 bases short and J 2 bases short, with 9 bases between. Germline V gene data show CDR1 as DFQATT and CDR2 as SNEGSKA (reference sequence). The CDR3 runs to 11 residues. As DNA, the CDR3 is TGCAGTGGGAGACAAGCCTACGAGCAGTACTTC. Its translation: CSGRQAYEQYF.

This clonotype has a handful of counts. CDR3 residues: CASSASGDNTRGLFF. Written as DNA, the CDR3 is TGTGCCAGCAGCGCGTCCGGGGACAACACCAGGGGGCTGTTTTTT. The gene calls are TRBV9 and TRBJ2-2, with D possibly TRBD1 on 6 matching bases. The CDR3 spans 15 residues. The ends were cut back, 3 bases at V and 13 bases at J, with 22 bases in the middle. Germline CDR1 SGDLS, CDR2 YYNGEE.

J is TRBJ1-1 and V is TRBV2; D is unclear. V shed 4 bases and J shed 0 bases, with 3 bases lying between them. Per germline, CDR1 SNHLY and CDR2 FYNNEI. This CDR3 region has 12 residues. CDR3 loop: CASSAVNTEAFF. CDR3 DNA sequence: TGTGCCAGCAGTGCGGTGAACACTGAAGCTTTCTTT. The whole variable domain, remainder taken from reference TRBV2 and TRBJ1-1, is EPEVTQTPSHQVTQMGQEVILRCVPISNHLYFYWYRQILGQKVEFLVSFYNNEISEKSEIFDDQFSVERPDGSNFTLKIRSTKLEDSAMYFCASSAVNTEAFFGQGTRLTVV.

The genes are TRBV7-3 and TRBJ2-1, with TRBD1 matching 7 bases. V was clipped by 1 base and J by 9 bases; unmatched bases: 6. The length of the CDR3 is 14 residues. Germline values: CDR1 SGHTA, CDR2 FQGTGA. The CDR3 sequence: CASSLRRQGTEQFF. CDR3 nucleotides: TGTGCCAGCAGCTTAAGACGACAGGGCACTGAGCAGTTCTTC.

This clonotype appeared many times. The chain links TRBV29-1 to TRBJ2-5; D uncertain. V lost 1 base and J 4 bases, leaving 7 bases between the germline ends. The CDR3 runs 12 residues. The germline CDR1 and CDR2 sequences are SQVTM and ANQGSEA. CDR3 amino acids: CSVEGPGETQYF. CDR3 DNA: TGCAGCGTTGAAGGGCCGGGAGAGACCCAGTACTTC.

The chain is built from TRBV20-1 and TRBJ2-1; D gene unclear. CDR3 size: 12 residues. Germline values: CDR1 DFQATT, CDR2 SNEGSKA (reference sequence). Trimming shortened V by 3 bases and J by 1 base, and 4 bases separated the two germline ends. The CDR3 DNA reads TGCAGTGCTAGTACTTCCTACAATGAGCAGTTCTTC. Protein product: CSASTSYNEQFF.

This clonotype was seen a few times. The chain recombines TRBV29-1 with TRBJ2-2; D may be TRBD2 (6 bases). This CDR3 spans 14 amino acids. Looked up from germline, CDR1 is SQVTM and CDR2 is ANQGSEA. Trimming cost V 6 bases and J 1 base, with 12 bases left between them. This CDR3 is CSVRTTGNTGELFF. In nucleotides, the CDR3 is TGCAGCGTCCGGACTACTGGGAACACCGGGGAGCTGTTTTTT.

This clonotype was counted at least ten times. This chain links TRBV28 with TRBJ1-5, with 8 nucleotides matching TRBD1. The germline V gene encodes CDR1 MDHEN and CDR2 SYDVKM. The length of the CDR3 is 16 residues. The ends lost 3 bases at V and 5 bases at J; junction bases unmatched: 9. CDR3: CASSLGHSGGDQPQHF. The CDR3 DNA follows: TGTGCCAGCAGTTTGGGCCACTCAGGGGGCGATCAGCCCCAGCATTTT.

This clonotype was picked up one time. The genes are TRBV5-1 and TRBJ2-5; D might be TRBD1 (5 bases). V was pared by 4 bases and J by 3 bases, with 10 bases between. The CDR3 consists of 13 residues. CDR1 is SGHRS and CDR2 is YFSETQ in the germline V gene. CDR3 in amino acids: CASSLDIEETQYF. The CDR3 DNA is TGCGCCAGCAGCCTGGACATTGAAGAGACCCAGTACTTC. Full variable domain (outside the CDR3, taken from reference TRBV5-1 and TRBJ2-5): KAGVTQTPRYLIKTRGQQVTLSCSPISGHRSVSWYQQTPGQGLQFLFEYFSETQRNKGNFPGRFSGRQFSNSRSEMNVSTLELGDSALYLCASSLDIEETQYFGPGTRLLVL.

This clonotype was detected many times. The chain links TRBV5-1 to TRBJ2-5, with 7 bases matching TRBD1. This CDR3 has 14 amino acids. Germline lookup yields CDR1 SGHRS and CDR2 YFSETQ. V was clipped by 4 bases and J by 1 base; unmatched bases: 4. The CDR3 is CASSRGQSQETQYF. The CDR3 coding sequence is TGCGCCAGCAGCAGGGGACAGAGCCAAGAGACCCAGTACTTC.

J is TRBJ2-6 and V is TRBV20-1, with a possible D match to TRBD2 (5 bases). Trimming removed 0 bases at V and 7 bases at J, with 7 bases between. The length of the CDR3 is 13 residues. Germline V gene data show CDR1 as DFQATT and CDR2 as SNEGSKA (reference sequence). This CDR3 is CSAREPGANVLTF. The CDR3 DNA sequence: TGCAGTGCTAGAGAACCGGGAGCCAACGTCCTGACTTTC.

At least ten counts were recorded for this clonotype. The CDR3 sequence is CASSLTGDSYNSPLHF. DNA of the CDR3: TGTGCCAGCAGCCTCACCGGGGATTCCTATAATTCACCCCTCCACTTT. V usage is TRBV13 and J usage is TRBJ1-6; D not resolved. Per germline, CDR1 PRHDT and CDR2 FYEKMQ (reference sequence). The CDR3 totals 16 residues. V gave up 5 bases and J gave up 1 base, with 12 bases separating them. Full variable domain (rest looked up from reference TRBV13 and TRBJ1-6): AAGVIQSPRHLIKEKRETATLKCYPIPRHDTVYWYQQGPGQDPQFLISFYEKMQSDKGSIPDRFSAQQFSDYHSELNMSSLELGDSALYFCASSLTGDSYNSPLHFGNGTRLTVT.

The rearrangement uses TRBV10-3 and TRBJ2-1, with 14 bases identical to TRBD2. This CDR3 comprises 17 residues. The V and J ends lost 10 bases and 1 base, in that order; junction bases with no gene match: 9. CDR1 is ENHRY, CDR2 SYGVKD, per germline. In DNA form, the CDR3 reads TGTGCCACCCAACCGGGACTAGCGGGGGATTCCTACAATGAGCAGTTCTTC. Protein sequence: CATQPGLAGDSYNEQFF.

The sample holds a few counts of this clonotype. The chain combines TRBV4-3 with TRBJ1-2, with unresolved D. Trimming removed 0 bases from V and 0 bases from J, with 8 bases in between. CDR1 is LGHNA and CDR2 is YSLEER in the germline V gene. The CDR3 loop spans 15 amino acids. CDR3 region: CASSQDFSANYGYTF. The DNA for the CDR3 is TGCGCCAGCAGCCAAGATTTCAGCGCTAACTATGGCTACACCTTC.

Ten or more counts support this clonotype. The chain has TRBV7-3 and TRBJ2-1; TRBD1 matches 9 bases. This CDR3 has 13 residues. Germline CDR1 SGHTA, CDR2 FQGTGA. Trimming removed 4 bases from V and 7 bases from J; junction bases left unmatched: 2. CDR3 coding DNA: TGTGCCAGCAGCTCCGACAGGGGGAATGAGCAGTTCTTC. Residues: CASSSDRGNEQFF. The whole variable domain, filled in from reference TRBV7-3 and TRBJ2-1, reads GAGVSQTPSNKVTEKGKYVELRCDPISGHTALYWYRQSLGQGPEFLIYFQGTGAADDSGLPNDRFFAVRPEGSVSTLKIQRTERGDSAVYLCASSSDRGNEQFFGPGTRLTVL.

This clonotype showed up just a few times. The chain uses TRBV7-8 and TRBJ2-3, with 9 bases fitting TRBD2. This CDR3 contains 14 residues. The germline V gene has CDR1 SGHVS and CDR2 FQNEAQ. The junction had 4 bases not matched to a gene; V was cut back by 4 bases and J by 5 bases. The CDR3 DNA reads TGTGCCAGCAGCTCCCTAGCGGGAATAGATACGCAGTATTTT. It encodes CASSSLAGIDTQYF.

There are many counts of this clonotype. The gene calls are TRBV13 and TRBJ2-5, with TRBD2 matching over 13 bases. This CDR3 contains 15 residues. J gave up 5 bases and V 5 bases, and 5 bases lay outside the gene matches. Germline V gives CDR1 PRHDT, CDR2 FYEKMQ (reference sequence). This chain's CDR3 is CASSAGLAGTETQYF. DNA for the CDR3: TGTGCCAGCAGCGCGGGACTAGCGGGAACGGAGACCCAGTACTTC.

This rearrangement joins TRBV20-1 to TRBJ1-5; 8 bases are a match to TRBD1. Germline CDR1 and CDR2: DFQATT and SNEGSKA (reference sequence). V shed 3 bases and J 5 bases; nucleotides not matched to a gene: 9. CDR3 length equals 15 residues. The CDR3 sequence: CSARALAGGHQPQHF. DNA for the CDR3: TGCAGTGCTAGGGCCCTTGCAGGGGGCCATCAGCCCCAGCATTTT.

This clonotype appeared many times. J is TRBJ2-2 and V is TRBV5-6; TRBD2 is a possible D gene (5 bases). Per the germline V gene, CDR1 is SGHDT and CDR2 is YYEEEE. V dropped 10 bases and J dropped 0 bases, with 13 bases sitting between them. The CDR3 is 14 residues long. CDR3: CASGRDPNTGELFF. The DNA of the CDR3 is TGTGCCTCCGGACGGGATCCGAACACCGGGGAGCTGTTTTTT.

This chain links TRBV7-2 with TRBJ2-5, with 12 bases lining up with TRBD2. The CDR3 has 16 amino acids. Germline CDR1 is SGHTA and CDR2 is FQGNSA. The trim removed 5 bases at V and 4 bases at J, leaving 8 bases unmatched. The CDR3 nucleotides read TGTGCCAGCAGCGCAAGACTAGCGGGAGCACGAGAGACCCAGTACTTC. Encoded protein: CASSARLAGARETQYF.

The sample holds a few counts of this clonotype. The chain joins TRBV21-1 to TRBJ2-7; TRBD1, the table's D call, was not compared with the DNA. TRBV21-1 is flagged as a pseudogene. The CDR3 sequence is 16 residues long. The CDR3 sequence is CASSKGLGQEGYEQYF. CDR3 DNA: TGTGCCAGCAGCAAAGGCCTAGGACAGGAGGGATACGAGCAGTACTTC.

This clonotype has a single count. Compared with germline, one end of the junction differs, possibly owing to a read error. The chain has TRBV5-5 and TRBJ2-7; 7 nucleotides line up with TRBD1. The CDR3 has 14 amino acids. Per germline, CDR1 SGHKS and CDR2 YYEKEE (reference sequence). CDR3 amino acids: CASSPGQIPYERYF. CDR3 in DNA: TGTGCCAGCAGCCCGGGACAGATTCCCTACGAGCGGTACTTC.

The chain carries TRBV30 and TRBJ1-1; unclear D gene. V lost 2 bases and J 3 bases, leaving 10 bases between the germline ends. The length of the CDR3 is 13 residues. Germline loops: CDR1 GTSNPN, CDR2 SVGIG (reference sequence). Here the CDR3 reads CAWSMRVDTEAFF. CDR3 in DNA: TGTGCCTGGAGTATGCGAGTTGACACTGAAGCTTTCTTT. The whole variable domain, remainder taken from reference TRBV30 and TRBJ1-1, is SQTIHQWPATLVQPVGSPLSLECTVEGTSNPNLYWYRQAAGRGLQLLFYSVGIGQISSEVPQNLSASRPQDRQFILSSKKLLLSDSGFYLCAWSMRVDTEAFFGQGTRLTVV.

The V call is TRBV7-2, the J call TRBJ2-3; D is ambiguous. This CDR3 is built from 15 residues. CDR1 is SGHTA, CDR2 FQGNSA, per germline. V lost 0 bases, J lost 3 bases, and 10 bases lay in between. In DNA form, the CDR3 reads TGTGCCAGCAGCTTAGCGGGCAGTCGTACAGATACGCAGTATTTT. The encoded protein is CASSLAGSRTDTQYF. Based on the CDR3 plus reference TRBV7-2 and TRBJ2-3, the full variable domain is GAGVSQSPSNKVTEKGKDVELRCDPISGHTALYWYRQSLGQGLEFLIYFQGNSAPDKSGLPSDRFSAERTGGSVSTLTIQRTQQEDSAVYLCASSLAGSRTDTQYFGPGTRLTVL.

The chain has TRBV5-1 and TRBJ2-1; TRBD2 is a possible D gene (5 bases). There are 14 residues in the CDR3. V dropped 2 bases and J dropped 4 bases, with 10 bases sitting between them. The germline CDR1 and CDR2 sequences are SGHRS and YFSETQ. In DNA form, the CDR3 reads TGCGCCAGCAGCTTTGAGGGAGCTTACAATGAGCAGTTCTTC. It specifies CASSFEGAYNEQFF. Based on the CDR3 plus reference TRBV5-1 and TRBJ2-1, the full variable domain is KAGVTQTPRYLIKTRGQQVTLSCSPISGHRSVSWYQQTPGQGLQFLFEYFSETQRNKGNFPGRFSGRQFSNSRSEMNVSTLELGDSALYLCASSFEGAYNEQFFGPGTRLTVL.